The 7 T cell receptor beta chains below all came from one sample that was sequenced in a study of shared clonotypes between healthy human individuals. The protocol was immunoSEQ multiplex PCR, while the TCRdb copy is restricted to in-frame clones and leaves out a portion. The table has over a million clones, approximately 80% seen once. The source material was memory CD4+ T cells from PBMCs. Sample subset: CD45RA-negative fraction. The receptors originated from a man aged 18 to 29 in good health. Some clones in this sample may be carry-over from other donors' samples.

With respect to this clone: A much larger clone sits a single nucleotide away, making a read error possible. This chain uses TRBV7-8 with TRBJ1-5, with TRBD1 matching over 11 bases. This CDR3 comprises 13 residues. Trimming at V came to 4 bases and at J to 7 bases, leaving 0 bases not matched to a gene. The germline CDR1 and CDR2 sequences are SGHVS and FQNEAQ. CDR3 region: CASSWDRGQPQHF. CDR3 DNA sequence: TGTGCCAGCAGCTGGGACAGGGGGCAGCCCCAGCATTTT.

This sequence joins TRBV25-1 and TRBJ2-5; D is undetermined. The CDR3 has 12 amino acids. Per germline, CDR1 MGHDK and CDR2 SYGVNS. Trimming stripped 6 bases from V and 4 bases from J, with 9 bases between. The CDR3 DNA reads TGTGCCAGCAGACAAGCCGGAGAGACCCAGTACTTC. Translated, it gives CASRQAGETQYF.

The V gene is TRBV30, the J gene TRBJ1-1, with TRBD1 as a possible D gene (5 bases). The germline CDR1 and CDR2 sequences are GTSNPN and SVGIG (reference sequence). V lost 0 bases to trimming and J lost 3 bases, with 8 bases between them. The CDR3 has 13 amino acids. Written as DNA, the CDR3 is TGTGCCTGGAGTGTTTGGGGGGACACTGAAGCTTTCTTT. This translates into CAWSVWGDTEAFF.

V gene TRBV5-4 combines with J gene TRBJ2-7; TRBD1 matches at 8 bases. The J segment lost 2 bases and the V segment lost 1 base, leaving 5 bases of the junction unmatched. CDR1 SGHNT and CDR2 YYREEE come from the germline V gene (reference sequence). There are 15 residues in the CDR3. The CDR3 region is CASSLRRTGPYEQYF. The CDR3 DNA sequence: TGTGCCAGCAGCTTGCGGCGGACAGGGCCCTACGAGCAGTACTTC.

About this clone itself: This CDR3 is also generated by other DNA sequences in the sample. The rearrangement uses TRBV6-1 and TRBJ2-3, with 8 positions matching TRBD1. V trimming: 3 bases; J trimming: 2 bases; junction bases outside the gene matches: 1. The V gene's germline CDR1 is MNHNS and CDR2 SASEGT. The CDR3 has 14 amino acids. CDR3 in amino acids: CASSDRGLTDTQYF. CDR3 nucleotides: TGTGCCAGCAGTGACAGGGGGCTCACAGATACGCAGTATTTT.

The rearrangement links TRBV28 to TRBJ2-3, with 9 bases that match TRBD2. This CDR3 region has 18 residues. J gave up 11 bases and V 6 bases, and 24 bases lay outside the gene matches. CDR1 and CDR2 from the germline V gene are MDHEN and SYDVKM. CDR3 nucleotides: TGTGCCAGCAGCGCTTCGATTCTAGCGGGACAAGATAGATACGGGCAGTATTTT. Its protein is CASSASILAGQDRYGQYF.

The sample holds a few counts of this clone. The genes are TRBV5-5 and TRBJ2-6; D could derive from TRBD1 or TRBD2 (5 bases each). Germline CDR1 is SGHKS and CDR2 is YYEKEE (reference sequence). The V end lost 0 bases, the J end lost 1 base, and 8 bases lay between the germline ends. This CDR3 region has 16 residues. The CDR3 nucleotides are TGTGCCAGCAGCTTGGCAGGGAGTTCTGGGGCCAACGTCCTGACTTTC. Amino acid sequence: CASSLAGSSGANVLTF.